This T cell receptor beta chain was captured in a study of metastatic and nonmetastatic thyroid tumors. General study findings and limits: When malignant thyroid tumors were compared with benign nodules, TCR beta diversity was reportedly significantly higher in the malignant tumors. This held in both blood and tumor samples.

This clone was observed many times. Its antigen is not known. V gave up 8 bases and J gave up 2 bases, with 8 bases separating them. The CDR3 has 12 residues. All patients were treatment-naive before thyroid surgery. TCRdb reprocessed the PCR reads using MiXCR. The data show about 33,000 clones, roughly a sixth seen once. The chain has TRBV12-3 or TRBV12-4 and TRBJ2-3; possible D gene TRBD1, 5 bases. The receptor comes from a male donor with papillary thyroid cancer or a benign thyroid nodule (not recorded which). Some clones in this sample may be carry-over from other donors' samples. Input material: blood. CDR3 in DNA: TGTGCCAGCGTCAGGGACACAGATACGCAGTATTTT. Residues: CASVRDTDTQYF.